Sequencing of this TCR beta chain was carried out in a study of graft-versus-host responses after intestinal transplantation. Study-level information: Multivisceral, liver-intestinal, or isolated intestinal transplants were performed in recipients. Recipients were all induced with anti-thymocyte globulin, then given tacrolimus and steroids for about three years. Overall study findings and caveats: GvH clones appeared in recipient marrow, some first in ileum or blood. Researchers found peak circulating GvH clone levels linked to early post-transplant HvG declines.

This CDR3 spans 15 amino acids. Germline values: CDR1 MNHNS, CDR2 SASEGT. The germline V and J ends were trimmed by 4 bases and 0 bases, with 10 bases remaining between them. Notes on this clone: What it binds is unknown.

The data were produced by immunoSEQ multiplex PCR, yet TCRdb's version contains in-frame clones alone and is incomplete. The data show about 110,000 clones, more than 80% seen once. The gene calls are TRBV6-1 and TRBJ1-3, with D unresolved. The sequence was collected from a human donor who was the organ donor for an intestinal transplant. The sequencing here drew on unstimulated CD4+ T cells sorted from spleen or lymph node cells, taken before transplant. CDR3 residues: CASSVGGLSGNTIYF. The CDR3 coding sequence is TGTGCCAGCAGTGTTGGCGGTCTCTCTGGAAACACCATATATTTT.